This TCR beta chain was obtained from a study of T-cell reconstitution after alpha-beta-depleted transplantation in children. Germline V gives CDR1 DFQATT, CDR2 SNEGSKA (reference sequence). This CDR3 region has 13 residues. The V and J ends lost 6 bases and 9 bases respectively, with 19 bases between them. Preparation of the TCRbeta library was carried out with unique molecular identifiers. MiXCR was run by TCRdb on the PCR reads, yielding one entry per CDR3 protein. The sample lists around 380,000 distinct CDR3 sequences, about 11% occurring once. The TCR originated in a human donor who donated a stem cell graft to a child with acute myeloid leukemia. The rearrangement uses TRBV20-1 and TRBJ2-3; unclear D gene. The material was PBMCs from the stem cell graft donor, obtained from the stem cell graft. The CDR3 DNA is TGCAGTGCCACAACCTTACTCCCCCCCACGCAGTATTTT. Amino acid sequence: CSATTLLPPTQYF.